This TCR delta chain was found in a study of γδ T cells in repeated Plasmodium falciparum infection. Turning to the study itself: Donors had four controlled P. falciparum NF54 infections over approximately 600 days. Sampling occurred at baseline, pre-infection for selected infections, and 21 days post-infection. Study observations and caveats: Compared with Australian children, Malian Vdelta2-negative repertoires seemed more clonal, less diverse, less shared.

The CDR3 contains 16 residues. The germline V gene has CDR1 GEAIGNYY and CDR2 EKD. Germline trimming cut 1 base from V and 4 bases from J; bases unmatched to any gene: 5. Bulk repertoires came from Vgamma9/Vdelta2+ or Vdelta2-negative gammadelta T cells flow-sorted from PBMC. TCRdb re-called the multiplex PCR reads with CATT. The sample records tens of thousands of delta-chain clones, roughly 1.4% being singletons. Turning to this clone: Its antigen remains unknown.

The receptor was isolated from a pool of human donors (malaria-infected and uninfected, not separated). Sequences were obtained from gamma-delta T cells from blood. The chain couples TRDV2 to TRDJ2, with 10 nucleotides matching TRDD3. The J gene is absent in TCRdb and was assigned here via DNA matching to germline. Written as DNA, the CDR3 is TGTGCCTGTGACACTGGGGGATACCCCCCGACAGCACAACTCTTCTTT. Protein: CACDTGGYPPTAQLFF.